Presented here are 22 T cell receptor beta chains from one specimen sequenced in a study of cytomegalovirus exposure and HLA in healthy donors. Researchers ran the PCR with 60 Vbeta and 13 Jbeta primers. Data came from immunoSEQ multiplex PCR; TCRdb stores just in-frame clones and leaves some out. The sample contains about 260,000 clones, about 66% of which appear only once. The sequencing sample was made of PBMCs. The receptors originated from a female donor in good health and CMV-seronegative.

The rearrangement uses TRBV7-3 and TRBJ2-2, with 7 bases lining up with TRBD1. CDR3 size: 17 residues. Germline assignment: CDR1 SGHTA and CDR2 FQGTGA. The ends lost 5 bases at V and 1 base at J; junction bases unmatched: 10. DNA of the CDR3: TGTGCCAGCAGCCCCTGGGCCGGGACAGAGAACACCGGGGAGCTGTTTTTT. Amino acid sequence: CASSPWAGTENTGELFF.

CDR3 nucleotides: TGTGCCAGCAGCTCACAGGGGGCAAAGAATGAGCAGTTCTTC. Its protein is CASSSQGAKNEQFF. The chain links TRBV7-9 to TRBJ2-1; 9 bases are a match to TRBD1. After removal of 4 bases from V and 7 bases from J, the junction contained 5 bases not matched to a gene. The CDR3 extends over 14 amino acids. CDR1 is SEHNR, CDR2 FQNEAQ, per germline (reference sequence).

The CDR3 spells CASSYTGGYYEQYF. The CDR3 region has the DNA TGTGCCAGCAGCTACACAGGGGGGTACTACGAGCAGTACTTC. The genes are TRBV13 and TRBJ2-7; 8 bases line up with TRBD1. The CDR3 is made up of 14 amino acids. The J segment lost 3 bases and the V segment lost 4 bases, leaving 5 bases of the junction unmatched. The germline V gene has CDR1 PRHDT and CDR2 FYEKMQ (reference sequence).

As concerns this clone: Compared with germline, one end of the junction differs, possibly owing to a read error. The V call is TRBV7-9, the J call TRBJ2-3; 7 positions match TRBD1. CDR1 and CDR2 from the germline V gene are SEHNR and FQNEAQ (reference sequence). This CDR3 comprises 14 residues. Here the CDR3 DNA reads TGTTCCAGCAGCTACGGACAGGTATTAGATACGCAGTATTTT. Protein sequence: CSSSYGQVLDTQYF.

This chain links TRBV6-1 with TRBJ2-5; a weak D match, TRBD2 (5 bases). The DNA end favors TRBJ2-7, so the J call may be wrong. This CDR3 is 12 amino acids long. CDR1 is MNHNS and CDR2 is SASEGT in the germline V gene. As DNA, the CDR3 is TGTGCCAGCAGTTCCCGGGACTACGAGCAGTACTTC. Amino acid sequence: CASSSRDYEQYF.

The chain links TRBV5-1 to TRBJ2-1; 9 nucleotides match TRBD2. This CDR3 comprises 16 residues. V shed 1 base, J shed 9 bases, and the junction held 11 bases outside the gene matches. Germline CDR1 and CDR2: SGHRS and YFSETQ. The CDR3 bases are TGCGCCAGCAGCTTGAAGGCGGGAGGGAGTTGGGGTGAGCAGTTCTTC. Encoded protein: CASSLKAGGSWGEQFF.

This chain connects TRBV7-9 to TRBJ1-3, with D unclear. The germline V and J ends were trimmed by 3 bases and 0 bases, with 12 bases remaining between them. The CDR3 is made up of 16 amino acids. From germline, CDR1 is SEHNR and CDR2 FQNEAQ (reference sequence). This CDR3 is CASSLGQASSGNTIYF. The CDR3 nucleotides read TGTGCCAGCAGCTTGGGTCAGGCGAGCTCTGGAAACACCATATATTTT.

V gene TRBV12-5 combines with J gene TRBJ2-1, with D possibly TRBD2 on 5 matching bases. Trimming took 1 base from V and 0 from J, leaving 10 bases between them. The CDR3 runs to 16 residues. CDR1 is LGHNT, CDR2 FRNRAP, per germline. Here the CDR3 DNA reads TGTGCTAGTGGTTTGGGGACTTCGAGCTCCTACAATGAGCAGTTCTTC. It yields the protein CASGLGTSSSYNEQFF.

This clone occurred a few times. The V gene is TRBV27, the J gene TRBJ2-5, with TRBD1 as a possible D gene (6 bases). The germline gives CDR1 MNHEY, CDR2 SMNVEV (reference sequence). The V end was cut by 6 bases, the J end by 1 base, with 21 bases between. The CDR3 runs 17 residues. The CDR3 loop reads CASRRNRAVAFQETQYF. The CDR3 DNA follows: TGTGCCAGCAGGAGAAACAGGGCGGTGGCGTTCCAAGAGACCCAGTACTTC.

J is TRBJ2-7 and V is TRBV7-2; 7 bases agree with TRBD1. The CDR3 covers 15 residues. Germline loops: CDR1 SGHTA, CDR2 FQGNSA. The V segment lost 5 bases and the J segment 7 bases; nucleotides outside the gene matches: 14. The CDR3 region is CASSPKTGQSREQYF. For the CDR3, the DNA is TGTGCCAGCAGCCCTAAGACAGGGCAGTCCCGGGAGCAGTACTTC.

The V call is TRBV9, the J call TRBJ1-2; 8 bases match TRBD1. This CDR3 is built from 13 residues. The V gene's germline CDR1 is SGDLS and CDR2 YYNGEE. The V and J ends lost 8 bases and 4 bases, in that order; junction bases with no gene match: 7. The DNA for the CDR3 is TGTGCCAGTACCGGGACAGGTCCCTATGGCTACACCTTC. It translates to CASTGTGPYGYTF. Based on the CDR3 plus reference TRBV9 and TRBJ1-2, the full variable domain is DSGVTQTPKHLITATGQRVTLRCSPRSGDLSVYWYQQSLDQGLQFLIQYYNGEERAKGNILERFSAQQFPDLHSELNLSSLELGDSALYFCASTGTGPYGYTFGSGTRLTVV.

J is TRBJ2-7 and V is TRBV7-9; D perhaps matches TRBD2 (5 bases). Trimming took off 0 bases at V and 5 bases at J, with 14 bases between the two ends. The germline V gene encodes CDR1 SEHNR and CDR2 FQNEAQ (reference sequence). This CDR3 is built from 15 residues. The CDR3 DNA is TGTGCCAGCAGCTTAGCACCAACTAGAACCAACGAGCAGTACTTC. It encodes CASSLAPTRTNEQYF.

The chain recombines TRBV6-1 with TRBJ1-2; the D gene is possibly TRBD1 (5 bases). Trimming removed 0 bases at V and 4 bases at J, with 6 bases between. CDR1 and CDR2 (germline): MNHNS, SASEGT. CDR3 size: 13 residues. The CDR3 nucleotides are TGTGCCAGCAGTGAAGCGGGGCTCTATGGCTACACCTTC. This codes for CASSEAGLYGYTF.

This sequence joins TRBV5-1 and TRBJ1-3; unclear D gene. The V end was cut by 0 bases, the J end by 1 base, with 5 bases between. From germline, CDR1 is SGHRS and CDR2 YFSETQ. The CDR3 covers 14 residues. The DNA for the CDR3 is TGCGCCAGCAGCTTGGACGGGTCTGGAAACACCATATATTTT. Protein sequence: CASSLDGSGNTIYF.

The genes are TRBV6-5 and TRBJ2-1; no clear D gene. Trimming stripped 6 bases from V and 2 bases from J, with 11 bases between. The CDR3 has 14 residues. Germline V gene sequence: CDR1 MNHEY, CDR2 SVGAGI. This chain's CDR3 is CASRRGSPYNEQFF. The CDR3 bases are TGTGCCAGCAGGCGAGGAAGCCCCTACAATGAGCAGTTCTTC.

Turning to this clone: Within the sample, other DNA sequences also encode this same CDR3. This chain uses TRBV10-1 with TRBJ1-1; no reliable D call. The CDR3 is 13 amino acids. Trimming pared 0 bases from V and 3 bases from J, leaving 5 bases between. The germline gives CDR1 WNHNN, CDR2 SYGVQD (reference sequence). The CDR3 coding sequence is TGCGCCAGCAGTGAGTCCAGGTACACTGAAGCTTTCTTT. Protein product: CASSESRYTEAFF.

CDR3: CASSLTSTDTQYF. The CDR3 coding sequence is TGCGCCAGCAGCTTGACAAGCACAGATACGCAGTATTTT. The J gene is TRBJ2-3, the V gene TRBV5-1; D remains unclear. This CDR3 is 13 amino acids long. V lost 1 base to trimming and J lost 0 bases, with 3 bases between them. Per the germline V gene, CDR1 is SGHRS and CDR2 is YFSETQ.

The chain combines TRBV29-1 with TRBJ1-2; no reliable D call. The germline CDR1 and CDR2 sequences are SQVTM and ANQGSEA. The CDR3 has 11 amino acids. The ends were cut back, 4 bases at V and 3 bases at J, with 6 bases in the middle. The CDR3 nucleotides are TGCAGCGTTGTGTCGGACTATGGCTACACCTTC. Amino acids: CSVVSDYGYTF. The full variable domain, with the rest looked up from reference TRBV29-1 and TRBJ1-2, is SAVISQKPSRDICQRGTSLTIQCQVDSQVTMMFWYRQQPGQSLTLIATANQGSEATYESGFVIDKFPISRPNLTFSTLTVSNMSPEDSSIYLCSVVSDYGYTFGSGTRLTVV.

A word on this clone: The junction departs from the called germline gene at one end, perhaps through a read error. V and J are TRBV5-1 and TRBJ2-1; D gene ambiguous. CDR3 size: 14 residues. Germline CDR1 SGHRS, CDR2 YFSETQ. The CDR3 nucleotides are TGCGCCAACAGCTTACAATGGGCAGACCACGCGCAGTTCTTC. Translating it yields CANSLQWADHAQFF.

This clone was recorded a few times. The rearrangement joins TRBV4-1 to TRBJ2-7, with D perhaps matching TRBD2 (6 bases). The CDR3 has 15 amino acids. Germline loops: CDR1 MGHRA, CDR2 YSYEKL. The V gene lost 0 bases and the J gene lost 7 bases, with 16 bases spanning the gap. The CDR3 DNA sequence: TGCGCCAGCAGCCAAGACAGGCAAGCCCGGGGGGAGCAGTACTTC. Its translation: CASSQDRQARGEQYF.

The chain employs TRBV18 and TRBJ2-3; D is undetermined. Germline CDR1 KGHSH, CDR2 LQKENI. Between the trimmed V and J ends, which lost 3 bases and 3 bases, there was a span of 10 bases. The CDR3 is made up of 14 amino acids. The CDR3 spells CASSPPGSTDTQYF. The CDR3, as DNA: TGTGCCAGCTCACCCCCCGGGTCGACAGATACGCAGTATTTT.

The chain recombines TRBV5-1 with TRBJ2-7, with unresolved D. The CDR3 is made up of 13 amino acids. Germline CDR1 and CDR2: SGHRS and YFSETQ. V shed 1 base and J shed 0 bases, with 5 bases lying between them. The CDR3 DNA reads as TGCGCCAGCAGCTTGACCTACTCCTACGAGCAGTACTTC. It specifies CASSLTYSYEQYF.